The 5 T cell receptor beta chains below all came from one sample that was sequenced in a study of blood T cell repertoires in COVID-19. The repertoire was sequenced with immunoSEQ multiplex PCR; TCRdb's copy has only in-frame clones and lacks some. The top ten hold around 20% of the sample, which has around 200,000 clones, roughly nine tenths seen once. The sample taken for sequencing was peripheral blood. Receptor source: a man between 65 and 80 years old with active or convalescent COVID-19.

The J gene is TRBJ2-7, the V gene TRBV4-3; 7 nucleotides line up with TRBD1. The V gene end was trimmed by 0 bases and the J gene end by 3 bases; junction bases not matched to a gene: 2. CDR1 is LGHNA and CDR2 is YSLEER in the germline V gene. The CDR3 covers 14 residues. In DNA form, the CDR3 reads TGCGCCAGCAGCCAAGAGGGGACAGACTACGAGCAGTACTTC. As protein: CASSQEGTDYEQYF.

V and J are TRBV6-5 and TRBJ1-4; D is possibly TRBD1 (5 bases). The CDR3 runs to 14 residues. CDR1 and CDR2 from the germline V gene are MNHEY and SVGAGI. V lost 6 bases, J lost 7 bases, and 15 bases lay in between. CDR3 residues: CASRSPRGTEKLFF. For the CDR3, the DNA is TGTGCCAGCAGATCCCCACGGGGGACTGAAAAACTGTTTTTT.

About this clone: A junction boundary mismatches the germline segment, possibly from a read error. The V call is TRBV7-7, the J call TRBJ2-5; D unclear. Per germline, CDR1 SSHAT and CDR2 FNYEAQ (reference sequence). CDR3 length: 13 amino acids. In nucleotides, the CDR3 is TGTGCTAGCAGAATTTCAACGGAAGAGACCCAGTACTTC. Translated: CASRISTEETQYF.

V gene TRBV28 combines with J gene TRBJ2-7; 9 bases match TRBD2. The CDR3 runs 14 residues. Germline values: CDR1 MDHEN, CDR2 SYDVKM. J gave up 3 bases and V 3 bases, and 3 bases lay outside the gene matches. CDR3: CASSLLAGLYEQYF. CDR3 sequence (DNA): TGTGCCAGCAGTTTGCTAGCGGGACTCTACGAGCAGTACTTC.

The V and J genes are TRBV9 and TRBJ2-6; tentative D call: TRBD1 (6 bases). The CDR3 loop spans 18 amino acids. CDR1 is SGDLS and CDR2 is YYNGEE in the germline V gene. Between the trimmed V and J ends, which lost 2 bases and 0 bases, there was a span of 15 bases. The CDR3 sequence is CASSVASGQLSGANVLTF. CDR3 nucleotide sequence: TGTGCCAGCAGCGTGGCCTCGGGACAACTCTCTGGGGCCAACGTCCTGACTTTC.